Shown below are 32 T cell receptor beta chains from a single sample sequenced in a study of OX40 agonist ivuxolimab in advanced cancers. Repertoires were generated with immunoSEQ multiplex PCR, while TCRdb's copy carries only in-frame clones and drops some. The sample includes approximately 87,000 clones, approximately 92% seen only once; the top ten take more than 3%. Specimen: CD4+ or CD8+ T cells sorted from blood, collected in a trial of the OX40 agonist ivuxolimab. The source of these receptors is an adult with an advanced solid tumor such as melanoma, head and neck, liver or kidney cancer.

CDR3 protein: CASSTWDRQETQYF. The CDR3 nucleotides are TGTGCCAGCAGCACTTGGGACAGGCAAGAGACCCAGTACTTC. This chain connects TRBV5-8 to TRBJ2-5, with 8 bases identical to TRBD1. The CDR3 has 14 residues. The V segment lost 4 bases and the J segment 2 bases; nucleotides outside the gene matches: 4. CDR1 is SGHTS and CDR2 is YDEGEE in the germline V gene.

The rearrangement joins TRBV12-5 to TRBJ1-2; D gene uncertain. The CDR3 consists of 13 residues. Per germline, CDR1 LGHNT and CDR2 FRNRAP. The V end was cut by 1 base, the J end by 7 bases, with 10 bases between. Here the CDR3 reads CASGLETVSGYTF. CDR3 in DNA: TGTGCTAGTGGTTTGGAAACAGTCAGTGGCTACACCTTC.

The V and J genes are TRBV4-3 and TRBJ2-1; D possibly corresponds to TRBD2 (5 bases). This CDR3 is 15 amino acids long. Trimming shortened V by 4 bases and J by 2 bases, and 12 bases separated the two germline ends. The V gene's germline CDR1 is LGHNA and CDR2 YSLEER. The CDR3 sequence: CASSLGSAAYNEQFF. In DNA, the CDR3 is TGCGCCAGCAGCCTTGGGAGCGCTGCCTACAATGAGCAGTTCTTC.

The V gene is TRBV4-3, the J gene TRBJ1-3; no clear D gene. The germline V gene encodes CDR1 LGHNA and CDR2 YSLEER. Trimming shortened V by 0 bases and J by 4 bases, and 13 bases separated the two germline ends. CDR3 length: 16 amino acids. The CDR3 region has the DNA TGCGCCAGCAGCCAAGAATCGCGGGGTTCAGGAAACACCATATATTTT. Its protein is CASSQESRGSGNTIYF.

This rearrangement joins TRBV19 to TRBJ1-1, with TRBD1 matching over 7 bases. This CDR3 is 13 amino acids long. In germline, CDR1 is LNHDA, CDR2 SQIVND (reference sequence). V dropped 10 bases and J dropped 1; count of bases not matched to a gene: 6. This CDR3 reads CATGTVANTEAFF. The CDR3 coding sequence is TGTGCCACGGGGACAGTCGCGAACACTGAAGCTTTCTTT.

The V gene is TRBV9, the J gene TRBJ1-5, with D possibly TRBD1 on 6 matching bases. This CDR3 region has 15 residues. V lost 3 bases and J lost 4, with 14 bases in between. Per the germline V gene, CDR1 is SGDLS and CDR2 is YYNGEE. The CDR3 DNA is TGTGCCAGCAGCGGGGGGACAATCAGTAATCAGCCCCAGCATTTT. Encoded protein: CASSGGTISNQPQHF.

The V and J genes are TRBV27 and TRBJ1-5; 7 nucleotides match TRBD1. The CDR3 loop spans 15 amino acids. Trimming at V came to 2 bases and at J to 7 bases, leaving 8 bases not matched to a gene. CDR1 is MNHEY, CDR2 SMNVEV, per germline (reference sequence). CDR3 nucleotides: TGTGCCAGCAGTTTACAGGGGGTAAGGTGGCAGCCCCAGCATTTT. It translates to CASSLQGVRWQPQHF.

This clone was seen once. The genes are TRBV19 and TRBJ2-7, with D perhaps TRBD1 or TRBD2 (7 bases each). V was shortened by 4 bases and J by 3 bases, with 13 bases between the two germline ends. The CDR3 has 14 residues. The germline V gene encodes CDR1 LNHDA and CDR2 SQIVND (reference sequence). CDR3 nucleotides: TGTGCCAGTAGTACCAGCGGGACAGACTACGAGCAGTACTTC. This gives the protein CASSTSGTDYEQYF.

The V and J genes are TRBV4-2 and TRBJ1-1, with TRBD1 matching 8 bases. Germline values: CDR1 LGHNA, CDR2 YNFKEQ. The CDR3 covers 15 residues. J gave up 3 bases and V 4 bases, and 7 bases lay outside the gene matches. The CDR3 region has the DNA TGTGCCAGCAGCCGGAGGACAGGGTCCGACACTGAAGCTTTCTTT. Its translation: CASSRRTGSDTEAFF.

The V and J genes are TRBV27 and TRBJ2-7, with D possibly being TRBD2 (6 bases). The germline V gene has CDR1 MNHEY and CDR2 SMNVEV (reference sequence). Trimming pared 2 bases from V and 3 bases from J, leaving 23 bases between. This CDR3 spans 18 amino acids. CDR3: CASSLPSRDWEEGYEQYF. The CDR3 bases are TGTGCCAGCAGTTTACCCTCCCGGGACTGGGAGGAGGGCTACGAGCAGTACTTC.

This clone has just one count. This chain connects TRBV6-1 to TRBJ1-2; weak D call: TRBD1 (5 bases). The CDR3 totals 12 residues. Trimming cost V 1 base and J 10 bases, with 10 bases left between them. From germline, CDR1 is MNHNS and CDR2 SASEGT. CDR3 protein: CASSEVGVAYTF. CDR3 bases: TGTGCCAGCAGTGAAGTGGGGGTTGCCTACACCTTC.

The V and J genes are TRBV2 and TRBJ2-1; a possible D gene is TRBD2 (6 bases). Germline values: CDR1 SNHLY, CDR2 FYNNEI. The germline V and J ends were trimmed by 3 bases and 2 bases, with 14 bases remaining between them. The CDR3 contains 16 residues. This CDR3 reads CASSDWGEVTYNEQFF. The CDR3 DNA reads TGTGCCAGCAGTGATTGGGGGGAAGTGACCTACAATGAGCAGTTCTTC. The whole variable domain, remainder taken from reference TRBV2 and TRBJ2-1, is EPEVTQTPSHQVTQMGQEVILRCVPISNHLYFYWYRQILGQKVEFLVSFYNNEISEKSEIFDDQFSVERPDGSNFTLKIRSTKLEDSAMYFCASSDWGEVTYNEQFFGPGTRLTVL.

The V and J genes are TRBV30 and TRBJ2-5; D possibly corresponds to TRBD2 (5 bases). CDR3 length: 14 residues. Germline V gives CDR1 GTSNPN, CDR2 SVGIG (reference sequence). CDR3 sequence reads: CAVEAFPGGETQYF. The CDR3 nucleotides are TGTGCTGTGGAGGCTTTCCCGGGCGGGGAGACCCAGTACTTC. The complete variable domain, with remaining parts taken from reference TRBV30 and TRBJ2-5, reads SQTIHQWPATLVQPVGSPLSLECTVEGTSNPNLYWYRQAAGRGLQLLFYSVGIGQISSEVPQNLSASRPQDRQFILSSKKLLLSDSGFYLCAVEAFPGGETQYFGPGTRLLVL.

The chain employs TRBV9 and TRBJ1-5; no reliable D call. The CDR3 is made up of 13 amino acids. The germline V and J ends were trimmed by 3 bases and 4 bases, with 8 bases remaining between them. Germline lookup yields CDR1 SGDLS and CDR2 YYNGEE. CDR3 sequence reads: CASSAGSNQPQHF. CDR3 nucleotides: TGTGCCAGCAGCGCAGGAAGTAATCAGCCCCAGCATTTT.

V is TRBV5-4 and J is TRBJ2-2, with D uncertain. The CDR3 covers 12 residues. Trimming removed 6 bases at V and 3 bases at J, with 6 bases between. CDR1 SGHNT and CDR2 YYREEE come from the germline V gene (reference sequence). Here the CDR3 DNA reads TGTGCCAGCACGAGCGACACCGGGGAGCTGTTTTTT. Its protein is CASTSDTGELFF.

This chain uses TRBV27 with TRBJ2-1; 7 bases fit TRBD2. The CDR3 has 16 residues. Germline trimming cut 5 bases from V and 0 bases from J; bases unmatched to any gene: 7. Germline V gene sequence: CDR1 MNHEY, CDR2 SMNVEV (reference sequence). For the CDR3, the DNA is TGTGCCAGCAGTCTGGGCGGGACTACCTCCTACAATGAGCAGTTCTTC. This encodes CASSLGGTTSYNEQFF.

The chain links TRBV2 to TRBJ2-2, with a tentative D call TRBD1 (5 bases). Germline CDR1 SNHLY, CDR2 FYNNEI. This CDR3 is 12 amino acids long. The V gene lost 9 bases and the J gene lost 6 bases, with 11 bases spanning the gap. CDR3 region: CARDRPSGELFF. The DNA of the CDR3 is TGTGCCAGAGACAGACCCTCCGGGGAGCTGTTTTTT.

This rearrangement joins TRBV5-1 to TRBJ1-1, with 8 positions matching TRBD1. CDR1 and CDR2 (germline): SGHRS, YFSETQ. V lost 4 bases, J lost 3 bases, and 8 bases stayed unmatched. The CDR3 covers 15 residues. The CDR3 loop is CASSHGQGGDTEAFF. Written as DNA, the CDR3 is TGCGCCAGCAGCCACGGACAGGGTGGAGACACTGAAGCTTTCTTT.

The table lists this clone with a few counts. Other DNA sequences of this sample code for an identical CDR3. The chain employs TRBV2 and TRBJ1-1; D unresolved. CDR3 length: 13 amino acids. The V gene lost 1 base and the J gene lost 1 base, with 4 bases spanning the gap. Germline CDR1 and CDR2: SNHLY and FYNNEI. The CDR3 protein is CASSEGPNTEAFF. The CDR3 coding sequence is TGTGCCAGCAGTGAAGGGCCGAACACTGAAGCTTTCTTT.

J is TRBJ2-1 and V is TRBV4-1; 9 bases line up with TRBD2. The germline CDR1 and CDR2 sequences are MGHRA and YSYEKL. The junction had 5 bases not matched to a gene; V was cut back by 1 base and J by 4 bases. The CDR3 covers 16 residues. The CDR3 region has the DNA TGCGCCAGCAGCCAAGTGTATAGCGGGAGTTACAATGAGCAGTTCTTC. Translated: CASSQVYSGSYNEQFF.

V and J are TRBV27 and TRBJ1-1; 7 bases map to TRBD1. Per the germline V gene, CDR1 is MNHEY and CDR2 is SMNVEV (reference sequence). The CDR3 is made up of 15 amino acids. After removal of 4 bases from V and 1 base from J, the junction contained 6 bases not matched to a gene. CDR3 protein: CASSSTGIGNTEAFF. The CDR3 region has the DNA TGTGCCAGCAGTTCGACAGGGATAGGGAACACTGAAGCTTTCTTT.

The V call is TRBV10-3, the J call TRBJ2-3, with TRBD2 matching 12 bases. This CDR3 has 18 residues. Germline values: CDR1 ENHRY, CDR2 SYGVKD. With V trimmed by 2 bases and J by 2 bases, 8 bases remained unmatched. As DNA, the CDR3 is TGTGCCATCAGTGAGCTAGCGGGGGGGCCGTTTCTCACAGATACGCAGTATTTT. Translating it yields CAISELAGGPFLTDTQYF.

The genes are TRBV27 and TRBJ2-1; 10 positions match TRBD2. CDR1 and CDR2 (germline): MNHEY, SMNVEV (reference sequence). With V trimmed by 8 bases and J by 4 bases, 2 bases remained unmatched. The CDR3 has 13 residues. The CDR3 sequence is CASGTSVYNEQFF. CDR3 bases: TGTGCCAGCGGGACTAGCGTGTACAATGAGCAGTTCTTC.

The chain recombines TRBV13 with TRBJ2-2, with TRBD2 identical over 9 bases. Trimming took 0 bases from V and 7 from J; bases not matched to a gene: 6. The CDR3 is 16 amino acids. Germline V gives CDR1 PRHDT, CDR2 FYEKMQ (reference sequence). The CDR3 loop reads CASSLGGLAGGGELFF. DNA of the CDR3: TGTGCCAGCAGCTTAGGGGGACTAGCCGGTGGCGGGGAGCTGTTTTTT. Full variable domain (outside the CDR3, taken from reference TRBV13 and TRBJ2-2): AAGVIQSPRHLIKEKRETATLKCYPIPRHDTVYWYQQGPGQDPQFLISFYEKMQSDKGSIPDRFSAQQFSDYHSELNMSSLELGDSALYFCASSLGGLAGGGELFFGEGSRLTVL.

The chain joins TRBV6-5 to TRBJ1-2; no definite D call. Trimming removed 5 bases at V and 5 bases at J, with 9 bases between. The CDR3 runs 12 residues. Germline CDR1 reads MNHEY; CDR2 reads SVGAGI. The CDR3 DNA is TGTGCCAGCAGTCTCGGACCTTATGGCTACACCTTC. Amino acids: CASSLGPYGYTF.

The chain uses TRBV11-3 and TRBJ2-2, with 10 bases aligning to TRBD1. The CDR3 is 17 residues long. CDR1 is SGHNT, CDR2 YENEEA, per germline. V was clipped by 5 bases and J by 4 bases; unmatched bases: 10. The CDR3 here is CASSRQRGQGVTGELFF. The DNA of the CDR3 is TGTGCCAGCAGCCGCCAACGTGGACAGGGGGTCACCGGGGAGCTGTTTTTT.

The rearrangement links TRBV5-6 to TRBJ1-3, with 7 bases aligning to TRBD1. This CDR3 spans 15 amino acids. V gave up 5 bases and J gave up 3 bases; unmatched junction bases: 8. CDR1 and CDR2 (germline): SGHDT, YYEEEE. The CDR3 protein is CASSPGQNHGNTIYF. DNA of the CDR3: TGTGCCAGCAGTCCGGGACAGAATCATGGAAACACCATATATTTT.

This chain links TRBV5-1 with TRBJ1-6; maybe TRBD1 (5 bases). Germline V gives CDR1 SGHRS, CDR2 YFSETQ. This CDR3 has 16 residues. V lost 3 bases and J lost 3, with 13 bases in between. As DNA, the CDR3 is TGCGCCAGCAGCTCTCAGGGACCGAGCTATAATTCACCCCTCCACTTT. Its translation is CASSSQGPSYNSPLHF.

The rearrangement links TRBV4-2 to TRBJ2-3; possibly TRBD1 or TRBD2 for D (5 bases each). Germline V gives CDR1 LGHNA, CDR2 YNFKEQ. The V end lost 2 bases, the J end lost 2 bases, and 17 bases lay between the germline ends. The CDR3 length is 17 residues. In DNA, the CDR3 is TGTGCCAGCAGCCAAAATGAGCCGGGACCGCTCACAGATACGCAGTATTTT. It yields the protein CASSQNEPGPLTDTQYF.

This chain uses TRBV9 with TRBJ2-5; D possibly corresponds to TRBD1 (6 bases). V gave up 4 bases and J gave up 1 base, with 11 bases separating them. CDR1 is SGDLS, CDR2 YYNGEE, per germline. This CDR3 spans 14 amino acids. The CDR3 here is CASSPTGTQETQYF. The CDR3 DNA follows: TGTGCCAGCAGCCCAACAGGGACCCAAGAGACCCAGTACTTC.

This clone appeared a few times. CDR3 sequence (DNA): TGTGCCAGCAGCCGATGGCTGAATCAGCCCCAGCATTTT. Amino acid sequence: CASSRWLNQPQHF. This chain links TRBV27 with TRBJ1-5; D is undetermined. Germline V gene sequence: CDR1 MNHEY, CDR2 SMNVEV (reference sequence). V was pared by 6 bases and J by 4 bases, with 10 bases between. The CDR3 length is 13 residues.

V is TRBV13 and J is TRBJ2-4, with D perhaps TRBD2 (7 bases). The V gene's germline CDR1 is PRHDT and CDR2 FYEKMQ (reference sequence). V dropped 4 bases and J dropped 5 bases, with 12 bases sitting between them. The CDR3 is 14 residues long. CDR3 DNA: TGTGCCAGCAGCTCAGGGGAGGGGGAAAACATTCAGTACTTC. Translating it yields CASSSGEGENIQYF.